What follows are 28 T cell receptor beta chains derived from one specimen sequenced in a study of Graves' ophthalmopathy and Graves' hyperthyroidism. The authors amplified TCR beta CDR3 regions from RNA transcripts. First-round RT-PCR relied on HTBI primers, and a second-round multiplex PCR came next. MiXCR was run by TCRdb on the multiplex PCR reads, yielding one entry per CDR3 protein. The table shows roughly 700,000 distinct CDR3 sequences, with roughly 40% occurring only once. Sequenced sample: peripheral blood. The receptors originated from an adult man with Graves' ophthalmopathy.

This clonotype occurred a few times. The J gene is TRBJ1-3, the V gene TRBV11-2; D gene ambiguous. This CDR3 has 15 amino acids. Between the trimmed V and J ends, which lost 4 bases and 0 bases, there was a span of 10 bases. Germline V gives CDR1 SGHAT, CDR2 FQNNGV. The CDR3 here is CASSSGFSSGNTIYF. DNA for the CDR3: TGTGCCAGCAGCTCGGGGTTTTCCTCTGGAAACACCATATATTTT.

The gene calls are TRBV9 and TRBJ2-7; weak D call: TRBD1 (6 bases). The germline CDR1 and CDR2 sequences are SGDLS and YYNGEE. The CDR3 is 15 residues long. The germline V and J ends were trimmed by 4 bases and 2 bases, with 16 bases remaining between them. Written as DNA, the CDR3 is TGTGCCAGCAGCCAAGGGGGTTGGGGGCCCTACGAGCAGTACTTC. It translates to CASSQGGWGPYEQYF.

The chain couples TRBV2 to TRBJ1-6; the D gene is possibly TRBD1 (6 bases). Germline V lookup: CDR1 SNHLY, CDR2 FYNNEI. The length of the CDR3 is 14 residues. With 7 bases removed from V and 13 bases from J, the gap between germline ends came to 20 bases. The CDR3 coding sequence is TGTGCCAGCAACCCAGATCCGGGGGCGTTTCCCCTCCACTTT. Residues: CASNPDPGAFPLHF.

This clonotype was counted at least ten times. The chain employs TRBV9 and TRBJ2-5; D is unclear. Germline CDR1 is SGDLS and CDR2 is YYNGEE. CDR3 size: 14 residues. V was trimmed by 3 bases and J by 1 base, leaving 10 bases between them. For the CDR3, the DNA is TGTGCCAGCAGCGCACAGTCACTCCAAGAGACCCAGTACTTC. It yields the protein CASSAQSLQETQYF.

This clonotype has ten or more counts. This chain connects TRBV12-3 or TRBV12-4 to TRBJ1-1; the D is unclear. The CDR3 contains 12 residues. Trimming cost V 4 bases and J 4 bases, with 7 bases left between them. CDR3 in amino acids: CASSWEGTEAFF. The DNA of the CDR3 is TGTGCCAGCAGTTGGGAAGGCACTGAAGCTTTCTTT.

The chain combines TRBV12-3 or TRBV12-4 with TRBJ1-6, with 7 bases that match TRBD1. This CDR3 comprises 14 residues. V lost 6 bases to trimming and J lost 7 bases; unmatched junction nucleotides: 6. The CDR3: CASRHGTENSPLHF. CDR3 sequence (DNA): TGTGCCAGCAGACATGGGACAGAAAATTCACCCCTCCACTTT.

The CDR3 sequence is CASSEPGRGSGNTEAFF. In DNA, the CDR3 is TGTGCCAGCAGTGAGCCGGGCAGGGGGTCTGGAAACACTGAAGCTTTCTTT. The gene calls are TRBV2 and TRBJ1-1, with TRBD1 identical over 7 bases. The CDR3 runs 17 residues. Germline V lookup: CDR1 SNHLY, CDR2 FYNNEI. Trimming at V came to 3 bases and at J to 2 bases, leaving 12 bases not matched to a gene. Supplemented by reference TRBV2 and TRBJ1-1, the full variable domain reads EPEVTQTPSHQVTQMGQEVILRCVPISNHLYFYWYRQILGQKVEFLVSFYNNEISEKSEIFDDQFSVERPDGSNFTLKIRSTKLEDSAMYFCASSEPGRGSGNTEAFFGQGTRLTVV.

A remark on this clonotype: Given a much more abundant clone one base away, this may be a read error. DNA of the CDR3: TGTGCCAGCAGCTTAGAAAGAGGCTACGGGCAGTACTTC. Translation: CASSLERGYGQYF. V usage is TRBV11-2 and J usage is TRBJ2-7; D not resolved. Germline loops: CDR1 SGHAT, CDR2 FQNNGV. This CDR3 comprises 13 residues.

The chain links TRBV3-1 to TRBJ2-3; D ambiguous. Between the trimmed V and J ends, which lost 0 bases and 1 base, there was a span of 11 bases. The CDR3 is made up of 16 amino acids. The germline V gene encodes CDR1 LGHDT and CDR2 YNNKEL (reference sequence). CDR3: CASSQDLDLGTDTQYF. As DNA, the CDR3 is TGTGCCAGCAGCCAAGATCTAGATCTAGGCACAGATACGCAGTATTTT.

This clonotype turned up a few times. CDR3: CASSLVLPYEQYF. CDR3 nucleotides: TGTGCCAGCAGTTTAGTGTTACCCTACGAGCAGTACTTC. The J gene is TRBJ2-7, the V gene TRBV12-3 or TRBV12-4; unclear D gene. The CDR3 is 13 residues long. V was shortened by 1 base and J by 2 bases, with 6 bases between the two germline ends.

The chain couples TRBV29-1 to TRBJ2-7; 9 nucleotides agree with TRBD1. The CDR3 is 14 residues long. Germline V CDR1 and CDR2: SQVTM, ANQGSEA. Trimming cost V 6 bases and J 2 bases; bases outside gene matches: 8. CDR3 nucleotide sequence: TGCAGCGTGTCCCGGGACAGGGCCACCTACGAGCAGTACTTC. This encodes CSVSRDRATYEQYF.

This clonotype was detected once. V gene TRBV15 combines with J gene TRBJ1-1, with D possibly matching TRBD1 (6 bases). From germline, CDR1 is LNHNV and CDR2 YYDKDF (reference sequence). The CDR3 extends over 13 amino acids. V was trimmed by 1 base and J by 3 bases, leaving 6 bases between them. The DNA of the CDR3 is TGTGCCACCAGCAGAGGGACAGACACTGAAGCTTTCTTT. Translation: CATSRGTDTEAFF.

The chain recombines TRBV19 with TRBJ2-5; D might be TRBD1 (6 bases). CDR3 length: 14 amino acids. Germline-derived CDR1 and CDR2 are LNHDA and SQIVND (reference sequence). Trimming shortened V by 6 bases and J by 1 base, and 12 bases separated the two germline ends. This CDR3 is CASSTGQPQETQYF. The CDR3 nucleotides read TGTGCCAGTAGCACAGGACAGCCCCAAGAGACCCAGTACTTC.

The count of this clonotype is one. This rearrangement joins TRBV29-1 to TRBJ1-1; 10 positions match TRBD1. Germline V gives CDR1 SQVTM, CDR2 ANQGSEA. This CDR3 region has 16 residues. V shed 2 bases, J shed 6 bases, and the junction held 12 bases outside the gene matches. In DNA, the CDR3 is TGCAGCGTTGAACCGGAGGACAGGGGGGTACCGGCTGAAGCTTTCTTT. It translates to CSVEPEDRGVPAEAFF.

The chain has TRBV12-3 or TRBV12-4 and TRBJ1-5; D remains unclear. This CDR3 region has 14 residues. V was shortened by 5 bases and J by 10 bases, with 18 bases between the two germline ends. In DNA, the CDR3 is TGTGCCAGCAGTCCTGCCTGGACGCTCAATCCCCAGCATTTT. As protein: CASSPAWTLNPQHF.

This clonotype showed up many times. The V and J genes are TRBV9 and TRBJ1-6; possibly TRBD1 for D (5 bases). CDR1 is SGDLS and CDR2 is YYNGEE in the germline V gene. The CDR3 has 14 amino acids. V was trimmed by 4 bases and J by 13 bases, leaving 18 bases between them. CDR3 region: CASSPHSQGFPLHF. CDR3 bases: TGTGCCAGCAGCCCACATTCGCAGGGATTCCCCCTCCACTTT.

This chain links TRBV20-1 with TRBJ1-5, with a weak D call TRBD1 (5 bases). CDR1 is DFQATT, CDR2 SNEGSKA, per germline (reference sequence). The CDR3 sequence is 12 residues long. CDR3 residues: CSVGTPNQPQHF. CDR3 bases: TGCAGCGTGGGGACCCCCAATCAGCCCCAGCATTTT.

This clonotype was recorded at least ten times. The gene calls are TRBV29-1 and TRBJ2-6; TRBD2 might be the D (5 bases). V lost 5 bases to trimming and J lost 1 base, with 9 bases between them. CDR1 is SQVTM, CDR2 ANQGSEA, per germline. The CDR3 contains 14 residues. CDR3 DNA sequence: TGCAGCGTTCTGGGGAGTTCTGGGGCCAACGTCCTGACTTTC. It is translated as CSVLGSSGANVLTF.

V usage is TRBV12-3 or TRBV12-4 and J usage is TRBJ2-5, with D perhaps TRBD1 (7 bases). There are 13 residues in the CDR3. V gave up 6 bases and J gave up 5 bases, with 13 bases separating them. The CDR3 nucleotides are TGTGCCAGCAGGAAGACAGGGAGGGAGACCCAGTACTTC. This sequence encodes CASRKTGRETQYF.

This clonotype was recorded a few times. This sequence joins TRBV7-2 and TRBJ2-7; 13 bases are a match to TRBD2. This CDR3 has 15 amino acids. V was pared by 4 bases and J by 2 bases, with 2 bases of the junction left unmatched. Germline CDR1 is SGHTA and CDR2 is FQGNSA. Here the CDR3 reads CASSSTSGGAYEQYF. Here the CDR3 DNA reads TGTGCCAGCAGCTCTACTAGCGGGGGGGCCTACGAGCAGTACTTC.

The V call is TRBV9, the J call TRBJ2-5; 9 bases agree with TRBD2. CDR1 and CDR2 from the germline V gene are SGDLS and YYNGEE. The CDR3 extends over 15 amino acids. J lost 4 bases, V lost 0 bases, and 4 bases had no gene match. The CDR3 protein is CASSVGGLAAETQYF. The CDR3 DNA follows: TGTGCCAGCAGCGTAGGGGGACTAGCAGCAGAGACCCAGTACTTC.

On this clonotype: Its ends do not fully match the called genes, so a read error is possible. The CDR3 nucleotides are TGTGCCAGCAGTTATAACAGGGCAGGAGAGACCCAGTACTTC. Amino acid sequence: CASSYNRAGETQYF. The chain links TRBV10-3 to TRBJ2-5; tentative D call: TRBD1 (6 bases). The CDR3 loop spans 14 amino acids. The germline CDR1 and CDR2 sequences are ENHRY and SYGVKD.

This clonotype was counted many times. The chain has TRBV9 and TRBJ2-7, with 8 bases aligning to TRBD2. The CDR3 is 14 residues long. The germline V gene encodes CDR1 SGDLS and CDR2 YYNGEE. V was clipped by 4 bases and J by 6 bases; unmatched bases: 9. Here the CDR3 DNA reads TGTGCCAGCAGCCCAGGTCCGAGCGGGGGCGAGCAGTACTTC. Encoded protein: CASSPGPSGGEQYF.

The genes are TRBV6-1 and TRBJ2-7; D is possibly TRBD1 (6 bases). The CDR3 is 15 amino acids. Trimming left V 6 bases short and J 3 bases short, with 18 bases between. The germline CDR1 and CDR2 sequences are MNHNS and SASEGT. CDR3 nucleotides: TGTGCCAGCAGAATCGGGACGACAGGCTACTACGAGCAGTACTTC. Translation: CASRIGTTGYYEQYF.

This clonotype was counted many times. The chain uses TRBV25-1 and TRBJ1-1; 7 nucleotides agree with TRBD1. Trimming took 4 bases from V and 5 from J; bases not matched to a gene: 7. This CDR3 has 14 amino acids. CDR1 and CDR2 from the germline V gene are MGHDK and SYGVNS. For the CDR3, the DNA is TGTGCCAGCAGTGCAAGATACAGGGGAACTGAAGCTTTCTTT. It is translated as CASSARYRGTEAFF.

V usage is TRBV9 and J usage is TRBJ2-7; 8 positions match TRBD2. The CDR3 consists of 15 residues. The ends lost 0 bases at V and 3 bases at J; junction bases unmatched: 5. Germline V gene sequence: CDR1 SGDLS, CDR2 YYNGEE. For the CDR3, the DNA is TGTGCCAGCAGCGTAGGTGCGGGACTAGTCTACGAGCAGTACTTC. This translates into CASSVGAGLVYEQYF. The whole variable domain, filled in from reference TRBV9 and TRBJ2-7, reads DSGVTQTPKHLITATGQRVTLRCSPRSGDLSVYWYQQSLDQGLQFLIQYYNGEERAKGNILERFSAQQFPDLHSELNLSSLELGDSALYFCASSVGAGLVYEQYFGPGTRLTVT.

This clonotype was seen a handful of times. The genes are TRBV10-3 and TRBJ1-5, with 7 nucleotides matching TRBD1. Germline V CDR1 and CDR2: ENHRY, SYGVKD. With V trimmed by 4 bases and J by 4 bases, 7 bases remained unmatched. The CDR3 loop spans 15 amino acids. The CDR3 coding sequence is TGTGCCATCAGTGCACTGACAGGGCAAAATCAGCCCCAGCATTTT. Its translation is CAISALTGQNQPQHF.

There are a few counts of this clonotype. The CDR3 loop reads CASSPSGVETQYF. The CDR3 DNA sequence: TGTGCCAGCAGTCCCTCGGGAGTGGAGACCCAGTACTTC. The chain uses TRBV28 and TRBJ2-5, with a possible D match to TRBD2 (6 bases). The CDR3 contains 13 residues. Germline values: CDR1 MDHEN, CDR2 SYDVKM. V lost 5 bases and J lost 5, with 12 bases in between.